This TCR beta chain was identified during a study of T-cell reconstitution after alpha-beta-depleted transplantation in children. This CDR3 has 13 residues. Germline CDR1 reads MNHNY; CDR2 reads SVGAGI (reference sequence). V lost 7 bases, J lost 0 bases, and 7 bases lay in between. A TCRbeta library incorporating unique molecular identifiers was prepared. TCRdb itself ran the PCR reads through MiXCR, one entry per CDR3 protein. Of about 500,000 distinct CDR3 sequences in the sample, about 33% were seen once. The J gene is TRBJ2-1, the V gene TRBV6-6; D gene unclear. This sequence was found in a human donor who donated a stem cell graft to a child with aplastic anemia. Sequencing used PBMCs from the stem cell graft donor, obtained from the stem cell graft. The CDR3 DNA follows: TGTGCCAGCACCTGGGGCTCCTACAATGAGCAGTTCTTC. Its translation is CASTWGSYNEQFF.